This T cell receptor (beta chain) appears in the sequencing data of a study of T-cell memory formation after mild COVID-19. General observations from the study: Whether day 37 second-wave clones are SARS-CoV-2-specific was not confirmed.

TCRdb reprocessed the 5' RACE reads with MiXCR, giving one entry per CDR3 protein. Of about 160,000 distinct CDR3 sequences detected, 31% appear once; the ten largest clones hold approximately 12%. Concerning this clonotype: No antigen is known for it.

Germline V CDR1 and CDR2: MNHEY, SVGEGT. This CDR3 contains 15 residues. V lost 6 bases, J lost 3 bases, and 9 bases stayed unmatched. Sequencing was carried out using PBMCs or a T cell subset sorted from them (not recorded which). The sequence derives from an adult woman who had mild COVID-19 (a few samples of this study predate the infection). Cell type and time point are not known. The chain employs TRBV6-2 or TRBV6-3 and TRBJ2-7, with 9 bases fitting TRBD1. CDR3 residues: CASRKSPGQGYEQYF. In nucleotides, the CDR3 is TGTGCCAGCAGAAAATCTCCGGGACAGGGCTACGAGCAGTACTTC.